This T cell receptor beta chain was obtained from a study of cytomegalovirus exposure and HLA in healthy donors. The PCR employed 60 Vbeta primers together with 13 Jbeta primers. Sequenced by immunoSEQ multiplex PCR; TCRdb stores in-frame clones only, minus some. The table shows approximately 140,000 clones, with 70% to 80% occurring only once. Trimming took 10 bases from V and 4 from J, leaving 10 bases between them. The V gene's germline CDR1 is MNHEY and CDR2 SMNVEV (reference sequence). This CDR3 comprises 11 residues. The material sequenced was PBMCs. The sequence was obtained from a woman aged 60-70 years in good health and CMV-seropositive. The chain recombines TRBV27 with TRBJ1-1, with a tentative D call TRBD1 (5 bases). DNA of the CDR3: TGTGCCACTAGGGGATTCACTGAAGCTTTCTTT. This codes for CATRGFTEAFF.